A selection of T cell receptor beta chains follows, all from one sample in a study of vaccination and CD4 T cells after COVID-19. TCRdb recomputed calls from the PCR reads with MiXCR, one row per CDR3 protein. The sample lists some 11,000 distinct CDR3 sequences, roughly 50% seen once, with 15% in the top ten. These receptors' antigens are unknown. The sample consisted of CD4+ T cells from blood, cultured in vitro. These receptors all come from a human donor who had recovered from COVID-19. Each CDR3 is given with its conserved first and last residue. Clone sizes are given selectively: once, few, many, or a class where the clone is expanded.

>TRBV7-8|.
CASSLDRVLSQPQHF
>TRBV6-1|few
CASIGFNQPQHF
>TRBV2|few
CASSQQGGNQPQHF
>TRBV7-3|.
CASSSTGSTDTQYF
>TRBV6-1|.
CASSRRDEQFF
>TRBV7-7|.
CASSQAWPAAGQETQYF
>TRBV7-9|few
CASSLVGGATEAFF
>TRBV7-6|.
CASSSTGTNQPQHF
>TRBV20-1|.
CSARDQGAGELFF
>TRBV3-1|.
CASSQGGRQPQHF
>TRBV6-5|.
CASSYSGGQYGYTF
>TRBV6-1|.
CASSERDLGSGRAADTQYF
>TRBV15|.
CATSRDGVAATDTQYF
>TRBV7-2|.
CASSLAARINEKLFF
>TRBV29-1|.
CSVMTGLAGPNEQFF
>TRBV10-3|.
CAISPRTSGDNTDTQYF
>TRBV24-1|.
CATSDPGVNEQYF
>TRBV5-5|.
CASSPQLAGAGETQYF
>TRBV11-3|.
CASSSSPGTYNEQFF
>TRBV3-1|.
CASSRSGRGETQYF
>TRBV20-1|few
CSASSESYGYTF
>TRBV24-1|.
CATSDSDRGAYGYTF
>TRBV2|.
CASSEQGGSDTQYF
>TRBV6-2/TRBV6-3|.
CASRPTSETSYEQYF
>TRBV23-1|.
CASSQRQGNGNTIYF
>TRBV7-2|.
CASSLGSNEKLFF
>TRBV15|.
CATSPGGEGNIQYF
>TRBV2|few
CASRNRGEGEAFF
>TRBV6-1|few
CASSEEASSYNSPLHF
>TRBV28|.
CASILVTGGNQPQHF
>TRBV15|few
CATKVASRNTGELFF
>TRBV12-3/TRBV12-4|.
CASSLPFTGNEQFF
>TRBV18|.
CASSPINSRENTEAFF
>TRBV7-9|.
CASSPYAGGGEQYF
>TRBV7-9|.
CASSLDPSKETQYF
>TRBV2|.
CASRQGLIYEQYF
>TRBV7-9|.
CASSLGVVGRAPDTQYF
>TRBV20-1|few
CSAREETGHGKLFF
>TRBV18|.
CASSPRGEGRVNEQFF
>TRBV15|.
CATSRDSGTTYEQYF
>TRBV2|few
CASRRGRETQYF
>TRBV18|.
CASSPSAKVNTEAFF
>TRBV7-2|once
CASSLLTVDNSPLHF
>TRBV2|few
CASIGASNYGYTF
>TRBV20-1|few
CSASSGQGNIQYF
>TRBV6-1|few
CASRGGGWETQYF